These 3 T cell receptor beta chains share one sample of origin, sequenced in a study of cytomegalovirus exposure and HLA in healthy donors. The PCR ran on 60 Vbeta and 13 Jbeta primers. Repertoires were generated with immunoSEQ multiplex PCR, while TCRdb's copy carries only in-frame clones and drops some. The sample lists about 100,000 clones; about 70% were seen once. The sequencing sample was made of PBMCs. These receptors came from a man aged 50 to 59 in good health and CMV-seropositive.

This clone was found a few times. The rearrangement joins TRBV6-1 to TRBJ2-7; 8 bases are shared with TRBD1. CDR1 MNHNS and CDR2 SASEGT come from the germline V gene. The CDR3 covers 13 residues. Trimming at V came to 1 base and at J to 5 bases, leaving 1 base not matched to a gene. CDR3 nucleotides: TGTGCCAGCAGTGAAGACAGGGGGAACGAGCAGTACTTC. Translation: CASSEDRGNEQYF.

The chain has TRBV5-1 and TRBJ2-7, with D possibly matching TRBD1 (6 bases). The CDR3 runs to 14 residues. Germline-derived CDR1 and CDR2 are SGHRS and YFSETQ. With 4 bases removed from V and 0 bases from J, the gap between germline ends came to 11 bases. The CDR3 DNA reads as TGCGCCAGCAGCCCCCTGGGGGCCTCCTACGAGCAGTACTTC. Translation: CASSPLGASYEQYF.

This clone has a handful of counts. The J gene is TRBJ2-4, the V gene TRBV6-1, with D tentatively TRBD1 (6 bases). The CDR3 is 18 amino acids. With 0 bases removed from V and 0 bases from J, the gap between germline ends came to 15 bases. Germline V gene sequence: CDR1 MNHNS, CDR2 SASEGT. The CDR3 DNA follows: TGTGCCAGCAGTGAAGCTTTGGGGACAAACCTAGCCAAAAACATTCAGTACTTC. It yields the protein CASSEALGTNLAKNIQYF.